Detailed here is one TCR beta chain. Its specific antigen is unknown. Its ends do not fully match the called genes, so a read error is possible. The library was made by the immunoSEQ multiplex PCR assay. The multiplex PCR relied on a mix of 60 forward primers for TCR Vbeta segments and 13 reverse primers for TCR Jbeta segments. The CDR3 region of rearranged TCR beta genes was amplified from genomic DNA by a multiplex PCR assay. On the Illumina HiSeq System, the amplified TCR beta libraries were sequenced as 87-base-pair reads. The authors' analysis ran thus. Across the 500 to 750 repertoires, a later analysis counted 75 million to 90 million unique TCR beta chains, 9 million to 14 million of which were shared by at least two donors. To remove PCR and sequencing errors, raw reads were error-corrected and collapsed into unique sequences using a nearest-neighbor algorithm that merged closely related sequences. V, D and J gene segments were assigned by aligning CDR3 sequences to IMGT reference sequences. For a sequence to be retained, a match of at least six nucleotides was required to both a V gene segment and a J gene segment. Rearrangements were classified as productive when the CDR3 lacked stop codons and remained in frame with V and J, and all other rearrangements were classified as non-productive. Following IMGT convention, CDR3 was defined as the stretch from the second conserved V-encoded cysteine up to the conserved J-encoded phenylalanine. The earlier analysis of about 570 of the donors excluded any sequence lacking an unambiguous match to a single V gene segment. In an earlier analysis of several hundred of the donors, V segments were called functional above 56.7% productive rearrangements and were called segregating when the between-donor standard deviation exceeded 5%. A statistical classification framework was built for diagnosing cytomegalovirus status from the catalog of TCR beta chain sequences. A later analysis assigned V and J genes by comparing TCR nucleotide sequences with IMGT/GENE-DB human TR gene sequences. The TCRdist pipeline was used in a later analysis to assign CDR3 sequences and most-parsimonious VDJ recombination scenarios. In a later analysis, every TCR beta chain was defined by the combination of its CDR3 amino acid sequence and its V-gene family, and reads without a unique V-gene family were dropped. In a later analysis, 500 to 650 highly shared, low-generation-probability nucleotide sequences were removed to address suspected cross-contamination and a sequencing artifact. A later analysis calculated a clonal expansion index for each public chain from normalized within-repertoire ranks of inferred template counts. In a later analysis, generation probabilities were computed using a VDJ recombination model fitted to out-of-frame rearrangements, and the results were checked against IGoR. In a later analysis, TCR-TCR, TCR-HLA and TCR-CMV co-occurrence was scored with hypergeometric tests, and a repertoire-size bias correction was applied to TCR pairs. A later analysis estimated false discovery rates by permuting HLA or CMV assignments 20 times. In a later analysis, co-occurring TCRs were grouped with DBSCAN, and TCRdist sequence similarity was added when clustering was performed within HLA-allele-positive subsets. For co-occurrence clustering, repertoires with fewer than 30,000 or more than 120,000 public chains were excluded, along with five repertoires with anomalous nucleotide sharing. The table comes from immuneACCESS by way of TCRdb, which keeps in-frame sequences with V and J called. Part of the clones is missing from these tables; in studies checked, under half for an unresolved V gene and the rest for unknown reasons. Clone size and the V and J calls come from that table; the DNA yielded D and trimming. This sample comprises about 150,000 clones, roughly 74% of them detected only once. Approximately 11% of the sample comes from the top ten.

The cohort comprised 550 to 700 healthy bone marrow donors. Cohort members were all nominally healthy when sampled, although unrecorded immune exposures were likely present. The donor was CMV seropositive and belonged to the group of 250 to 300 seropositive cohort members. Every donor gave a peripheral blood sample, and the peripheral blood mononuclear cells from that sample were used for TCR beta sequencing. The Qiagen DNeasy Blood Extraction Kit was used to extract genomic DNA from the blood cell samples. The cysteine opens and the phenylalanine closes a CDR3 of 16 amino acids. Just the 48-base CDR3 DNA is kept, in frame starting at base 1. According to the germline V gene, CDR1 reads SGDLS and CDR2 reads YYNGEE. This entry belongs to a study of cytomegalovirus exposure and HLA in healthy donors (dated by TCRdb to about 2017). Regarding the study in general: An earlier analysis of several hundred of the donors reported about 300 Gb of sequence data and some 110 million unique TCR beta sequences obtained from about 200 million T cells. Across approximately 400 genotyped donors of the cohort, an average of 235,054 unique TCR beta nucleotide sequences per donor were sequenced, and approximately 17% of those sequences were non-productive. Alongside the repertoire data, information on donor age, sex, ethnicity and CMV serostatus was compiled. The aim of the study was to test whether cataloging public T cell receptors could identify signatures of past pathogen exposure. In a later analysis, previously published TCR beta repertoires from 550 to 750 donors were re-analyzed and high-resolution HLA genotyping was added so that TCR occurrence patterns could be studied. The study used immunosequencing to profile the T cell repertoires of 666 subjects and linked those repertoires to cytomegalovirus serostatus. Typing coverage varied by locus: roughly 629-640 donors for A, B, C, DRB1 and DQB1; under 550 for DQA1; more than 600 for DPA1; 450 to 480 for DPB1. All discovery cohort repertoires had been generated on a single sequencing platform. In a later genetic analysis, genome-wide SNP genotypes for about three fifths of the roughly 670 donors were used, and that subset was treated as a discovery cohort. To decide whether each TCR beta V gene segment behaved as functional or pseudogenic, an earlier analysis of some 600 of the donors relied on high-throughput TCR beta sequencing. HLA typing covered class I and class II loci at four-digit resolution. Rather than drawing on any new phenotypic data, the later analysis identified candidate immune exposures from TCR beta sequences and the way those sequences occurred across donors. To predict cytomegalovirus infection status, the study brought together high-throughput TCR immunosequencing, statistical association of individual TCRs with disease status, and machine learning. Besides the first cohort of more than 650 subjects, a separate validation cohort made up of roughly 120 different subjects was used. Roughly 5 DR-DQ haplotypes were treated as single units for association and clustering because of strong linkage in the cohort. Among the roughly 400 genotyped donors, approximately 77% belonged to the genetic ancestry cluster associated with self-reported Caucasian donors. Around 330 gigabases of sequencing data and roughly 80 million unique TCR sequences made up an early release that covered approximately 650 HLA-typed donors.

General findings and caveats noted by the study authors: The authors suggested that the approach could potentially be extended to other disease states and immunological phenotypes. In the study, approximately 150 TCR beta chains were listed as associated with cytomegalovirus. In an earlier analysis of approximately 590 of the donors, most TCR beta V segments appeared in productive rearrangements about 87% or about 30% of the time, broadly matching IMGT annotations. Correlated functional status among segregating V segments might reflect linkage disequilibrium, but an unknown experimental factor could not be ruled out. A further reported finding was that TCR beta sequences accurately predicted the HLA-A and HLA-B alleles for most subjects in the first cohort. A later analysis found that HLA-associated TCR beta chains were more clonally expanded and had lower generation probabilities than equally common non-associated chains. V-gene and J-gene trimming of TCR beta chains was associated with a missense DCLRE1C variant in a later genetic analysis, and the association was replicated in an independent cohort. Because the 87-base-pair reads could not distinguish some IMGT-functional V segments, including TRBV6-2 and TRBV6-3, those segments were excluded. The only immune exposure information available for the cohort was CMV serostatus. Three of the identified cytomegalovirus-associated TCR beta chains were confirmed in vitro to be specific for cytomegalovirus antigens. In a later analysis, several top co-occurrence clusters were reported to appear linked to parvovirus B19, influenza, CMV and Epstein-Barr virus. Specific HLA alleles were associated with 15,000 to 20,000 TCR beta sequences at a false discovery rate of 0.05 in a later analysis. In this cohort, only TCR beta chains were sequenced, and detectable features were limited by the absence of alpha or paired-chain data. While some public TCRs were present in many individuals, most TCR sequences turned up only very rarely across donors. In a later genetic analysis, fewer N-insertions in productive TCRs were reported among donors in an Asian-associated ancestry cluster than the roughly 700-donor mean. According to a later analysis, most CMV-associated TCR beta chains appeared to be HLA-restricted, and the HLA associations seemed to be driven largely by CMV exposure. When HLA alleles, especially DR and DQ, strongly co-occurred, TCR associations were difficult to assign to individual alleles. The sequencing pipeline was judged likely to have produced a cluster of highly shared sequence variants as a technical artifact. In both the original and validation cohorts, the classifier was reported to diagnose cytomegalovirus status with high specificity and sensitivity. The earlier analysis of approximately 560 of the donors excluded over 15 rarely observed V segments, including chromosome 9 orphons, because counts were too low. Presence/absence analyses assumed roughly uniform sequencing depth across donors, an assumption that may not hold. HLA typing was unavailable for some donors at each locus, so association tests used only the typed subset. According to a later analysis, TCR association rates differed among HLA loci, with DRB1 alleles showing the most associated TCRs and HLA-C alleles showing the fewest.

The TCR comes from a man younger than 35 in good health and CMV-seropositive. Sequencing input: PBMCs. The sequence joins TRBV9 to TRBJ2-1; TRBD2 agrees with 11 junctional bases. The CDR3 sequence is CARSVNATSGNNEQFF. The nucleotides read TGTGCCCGCAGCGTAAATGCGACTAGCGGGAACAATGAGCAGTTCTTC.